This T cell receptor (beta chain) was documented in a study of blood T cell repertoires in COVID-19. Followed over time, Seattle patients had been enrolled while infection was active. CDR3 length: 14 amino acids. The V segment lost 4 bases and the J segment 2 bases; nucleotides outside the gene matches: 4. In germline, CDR1 is MNHEY, CDR2 SVGEGT. Methods used by the authors: Nucleated cell number was recorded as an estimate derived from reference gene primer amplification. This table comes from immunoSEQ multiplex PCR, and its TCRdb copy is limited to in-frame clones, with some not included. Clonal size and the V and J genes are those of that table, whereas D and trimming came from the DNA. The table records some 200,000 clones, 85% of them present only once.

This receptor was identified in a man between 60 and 75 years old with COVID-19, enrolled during active disease. This chain joins TRBV6-2 or TRBV6-3 and TRBJ1-2, with 7 bases identical to TRBD1. Sequences were obtained from peripheral blood. CDR3 in DNA: TGTGCCAGCAGTTTGGACAGGTCGAACTATGGCTACACCTTC. Translating gives CASSLDRSNYGYTF.